What follows is one T cell receptor beta chain and its context. This specimen belongs to a study of blood T cell repertoires in COVID-19. At the level of the study: Both acute and convalescent COVID-19 samples were obtained from the United States, Italy and Spain.

Two negative PCRs, clearance, or symptom resolution characterized the recovered Cohort 3 donors. This CDR3 is built from 13 residues. Trimming pared 5 bases from V and 7 bases from J, leaving 12 bases between. From germline, CDR1 is SGHTA and CDR2 FQGNSA. Authors' data handling: The authors estimated nucleated cell counts from reference gene primer amplification. Sequenced by immunoSEQ multiplex PCR; TCRdb stores in-frame clones only, minus some. V and J calls and clone size are those listed in that table; D and trimming were worked out from the DNA. The sample lists about 220,000 clones, 70% to 85% seen once, with roughly 3.5% in the top ten.

Sequencing input: PBMCs or T cells enriched from blood (not recorded which). This TCR was sampled from a woman aged 55 to 70 who had recovered from COVID-19. This chain joins TRBV7-2 and TRBJ1-5; D is unclear. CDR3 sequence: CASSVVEWQPQHF. CDR3 DNA: TGTGCCAGCAGCGTGGTCGAGTGGCAGCCCCAGCATTTT.